The 22 T cell receptor beta chains presented below share a single source sample, sequenced in a study of PD-1 blockade in classical Hodgkin lymphoma. TCRdb's copy holds only in-frame clones and misses some; the assay was immunoSEQ multiplex PCR. The sample has tens of thousands of clones, around 80% seen once. With no exception, relapse followed autologous stem cell transplantation in all patients, and brentuximab vedotin exposure varied. The sample here was peripheral blood mononuclear cells (PBMCs), taken before the second cycle of nivolumab. The origin of the receptors is a human donor with classical Hodgkin lymphoma.

V gene TRBV19 combines with J gene TRBJ1-2; TRBD1 aligns across 10 bases. V trimming: 5 bases; J trimming: 4 bases; junction bases outside the gene matches: 13. Germline CDR1 LNHDA, CDR2 SQIVND (reference sequence). The length of the CDR3 is 17 residues. The DNA for the CDR3 is TGTGCCAGTAGTCTATCCGGGACAGGGGTTTCCTCCTATGGCTACACCTTC. Protein: CASSLSGTGVSSYGYTF.

This chain uses TRBV6-6 with TRBJ2-1; 11 bases are shared with TRBD2. The CDR3 covers 15 residues. Germline CDR1 MNHNY, CDR2 SVGAGI (reference sequence). The V and J ends lost 6 bases and 5 bases, in that order; junction bases with no gene match: 6. In nucleotides, the CDR3 is TGTGCCAGCAGCTCCGGGACTAGCGGAAACAATGAGCAGTTCTTC. It codes for CASSSGTSGNNEQFF.

The CDR3, as DNA: TGCAGTGCTAGATTCCGTGCTGAAGCTTTCTTT. Translating it yields CSARFRAEAFF. V is TRBV20-1 and J is TRBJ1-1; D is unclear. CDR3 length equals 11 residues. In germline, CDR1 is DFQATT, CDR2 SNEGSKA (reference sequence). Trimming removed 2 bases from V and 6 bases from J, with 7 bases in between.

The chain recombines TRBV19 with TRBJ2-5; a possible D gene is TRBD1 (5 bases). There are 14 residues in the CDR3. Germline-derived CDR1 and CDR2 are LNHDA and SQIVND (reference sequence). The V and J ends lost 1 base and 7 bases respectively, with 13 bases between them. In nucleotides, the CDR3 is TGTGCCAGTAGTATAGCCCAGGGCGGTGGGACCCAGTACTTC. It translates to CASSIAQGGGTQYF.

Only one count was recorded for this clone. The rearrangement uses TRBV7-6 and TRBJ2-1; D may match TRBD1 or TRBD2 (5 bases each). The V gene lost 1 base and the J gene lost 2 bases, with 9 bases spanning the gap. The length of the CDR3 is 15 residues. The germline CDR1 and CDR2 sequences are SGHVS and FNYEAQ. The CDR3 DNA is TGTGCCAGCAGCTTAGGAGGGGTCCCCTACAATGAGCAGTTCTTC. It codes for CASSLGGVPYNEQFF.

The CDR3 DNA reads as TGCGCCAGCAGCTCGGTGGGGGAGTACAATGAGCAGTTCTTC. It specifies CASSSVGEYNEQFF. The chain is built from TRBV5-1 and TRBJ2-1, with D perhaps TRBD1 or TRBD2 (5 bases each). V dropped 3 bases and J dropped 4 bases, with 11 bases sitting between them. The CDR3 totals 14 residues. Germline lookup yields CDR1 SGHRS and CDR2 YFSETQ.

Of note for this clone: One junction end does not reproduce the germline sequence, and a read error may be involved. This sequence joins TRBV10-3 and TRBJ2-7, with 9 nucleotides matching TRBD2. CDR3 length equals 15 residues. Per germline, CDR1 ENHRY and CDR2 SYGVKD. The CDR3 spells CAISAWTSVSSEQYF. In DNA form, the CDR3 reads TGTGCCATCAGTGCCTGGACTAGCGTTTCCTCCGAGCAGTACTTC.

The chain carries TRBV11-2 and TRBJ2-7, with D perhaps matching TRBD2 (5 bases). The V gene's germline CDR1 is SGHAT and CDR2 FQNNGV. CDR3 length: 14 residues. V lost 2 bases to trimming and J lost 3 bases, with 11 bases between them. The CDR3, as DNA: TGTGCCAGCAGCTTATCCGGGGAAAACTACGAGCAGTACTTC. As protein: CASSLSGENYEQYF.

The chain joins TRBV7-9 to TRBJ2-7, with 8 nucleotides matching TRBD1. The V gene end was trimmed by 0 bases and the J gene end by 1 base; junction bases not matched to a gene: 2. CDR1 and CDR2 (germline): SEHNR, FQNEAQ (reference sequence). This CDR3 region has 15 residues. The CDR3 DNA reads as TGTGCCAGCAGCTTAGCCCAGGGGGCATCCTACGAGCAGTACTTC. Residues: CASSLAQGASYEQYF.

The rearrangement uses TRBV27 and TRBJ2-1; D remains ambiguous. The CDR3 loop spans 12 amino acids. CDR1 MNHEY and CDR2 SMNVEV come from the germline V gene (reference sequence). The V end was cut by 4 bases, the J end by 13 bases, with 14 bases between. The CDR3, as DNA: TGTGCCAGCAGTTCCCCTGGATTGGACCAGTTCTTC. It encodes CASSSPGLDQFF.

The chain recombines TRBV9 with TRBJ2-6; D is uncertain. The germline CDR1 and CDR2 sequences are SGDLS and YYNGEE. The CDR3 covers 14 residues. Trimming pared 4 bases from V and 4 bases from J, leaving 9 bases between. In nucleotides, the CDR3 is TGTGCCAGCAGCTCCTCTTCCGGGGCCAACGTCCTGACTTTC. It specifies CASSSSSGANVLTF.

The genes are TRBV14 and TRBJ2-3; D remains ambiguous. V shed 4 bases and J shed 7 bases, with 6 bases lying between them. The CDR3 is made up of 11 amino acids. Germline loops: CDR1 SGHDN, CDR2 FVKESK. The DNA of the CDR3 is TGTGCCAGCAGCCGGACGCATACGCAGTATTTT. This codes for CASSRTHTQYF.

CDR3 nucleotide sequence: TGTGCCAGTAGTGTACAGGGGGCGCACACTGAAGCTTTCTTT. This codes for CASSVQGAHTEAFF. The rearrangement links TRBV19 to TRBJ1-1, with 9 bases matching TRBD1. Trimming took 5 bases from V and 3 from J; bases not matched to a gene: 4. The CDR3 spans 14 residues. Germline V CDR1 and CDR2: LNHDA, SQIVND (reference sequence). Full variable domain (missing parts from reference TRBV19 and TRBJ1-1): DGGITQSPKYLFRKEGQNVTLSCEQNLNHDAMYWYRQDPGQGLRLIYYSQIVNDFQKGDIAEGYSVSREKKESFPLTVTSAQKNPTAFYLCASSVQGAHTEAFFGQGTRLTVV.

This sequence joins TRBV19 and TRBJ1-2; TRBD1 agrees at 9 bases. The junction had 14 bases not matched to a gene; V was cut back by 5 bases and J by 7 bases. Germline CDR1 LNHDA, CDR2 SQIVND (reference sequence). CDR3 length: 16 residues. As DNA, the CDR3 is TGTGCCAGTAGTGTTTTAACAGGGGGCGGTTTAAGTGGCTACACCTTC. As protein: CASSVLTGGGLSGYTF. Looking up the rest from reference TRBV19 and TRBJ1-2 gives the full variable domain: DGGITQSPKYLFRKEGQNVTLSCEQNLNHDAMYWYRQDPGQGLRLIYYSQIVNDFQKGDIAEGYSVSREKKESFPLTVTSAQKNPTAFYLCASSVLTGGGLSGYTFGSGTRLTVV.

In this sample, this clone is medium-sized. V and J are TRBV7-2 and TRBJ1-4, with D possibly being TRBD1 (5 bases). Germline V gives CDR1 SGHTA, CDR2 FQGNSA. The CDR3 extends over 17 amino acids. V gave up 5 bases and J gave up 0 bases, with 16 bases separating them. CDR3 protein: CASSPLLGAATNEKLFF. Here the CDR3 DNA reads TGTGCCAGCAGCCCCCTCTTAGGGGCAGCAACTAATGAAAAACTGTTTTTT.

The gene calls are TRBV5-1 and TRBJ2-2, with D unresolved. The ends were cut back, 4 bases at V and 4 bases at J, with 11 bases in the middle. This CDR3 region has 14 residues. Germline CDR1 SGHRS, CDR2 YFSETQ. CDR3 DNA: TGCGCCAGCAGCCCGCCTAAGGGCACCGGGGAGCTGTTTTTT. This translates into CASSPPKGTGELFF. The full variable domain, in which reference TRBV5-1 and TRBJ2-2 provide the parts outside the CDR3, is KAGVTQTPRYLIKTRGQQVTLSCSPISGHRSVSWYQQTPGQGLQFLFEYFSETQRNKGNFPGRFSGRQFSNSRSEMNVSTLELGDSALYLCASSPPKGTGELFFGEGSRLTVL.

This clone was detected only a few times. The chain links TRBV7-2 to TRBJ2-3; tentative D call: TRBD2 (5 bases). Trimming removed 5 bases at V and 4 bases at J, with 13 bases between. The CDR3 length is 14 residues. In germline, CDR1 is SGHTA, CDR2 FQGNSA. As DNA, the CDR3 is TGTGCCAGCAGCCCCCTCGGGGTCGCAGATACGCAGTATTTT. Its protein is CASSPLGVADTQYF. Drawing the rest from reference TRBV7-2 and TRBJ2-3, the complete variable domain is GAGVSQSPSNKVTEKGKDVELRCDPISGHTALYWYRQSLGQGLEFLIYFQGNSAPDKSGLPSDRFSAERTGGSVSTLTIQRTQQEDSAVYLCASSPLGVADTQYFGPGTRLTVL.

About this clone: Germline is not matched at one junction end, which may reflect a read error. The gene calls are TRBV7-3 and TRBJ2-3; TRBD2 matches 9 bases. CDR1 and CDR2 (germline): SGHTA, FQGTGA. This CDR3 comprises 13 residues. The CDR3 here is CASNLGIGTSLHF. The CDR3 region has the DNA TGTGCCAGCAACCTGGGGATCGGGACTAGCTTACATTTT.

This chain uses TRBV27 with TRBJ2-1; no firm D call. The V end lost 7 bases, the J end lost 5 bases, and 12 bases lay between the germline ends. CDR3 length: 13 amino acids. Germline V gene data show CDR1 as MNHEY and CDR2 as SMNVEV (reference sequence). In DNA form, the CDR3 reads TGTGCCAGCACCTTGGCTGGAAACAATGAGCAGTTCTTC. Residues: CASTLAGNNEQFF.

This rearrangement joins TRBV7-8 to TRBJ2-3; TRBD2 aligns across 9 bases. The J segment lost 4 bases and the V segment lost 2 bases, leaving 4 bases of the junction unmatched. Germline CDR1 and CDR2: SGHVS and FQNEAQ. The CDR3 is 15 amino acids. The CDR3: CASSLRGGASDTQYF. CDR3 DNA: TGTGCCAGCAGCTTACGCGGGGGGGCGTCAGATACGCAGTATTTT.

A single count supports this clone. The CDR3 DNA is TGTGCCAGCACGCCCCCGGGGGGCTCCTACAATGAGCAGTTCTTC. This gives the protein CASTPPGGSYNEQFF. V gene TRBV5-4 combines with J gene TRBJ2-1, with 7 bases matching TRBD2. Germline CDR1 SGHNT, CDR2 YYREEE (reference sequence). Trimming took 6 bases from V and 0 from J; bases not matched to a gene: 6. This CDR3 is built from 15 residues.

This chain joins TRBV7-2 and TRBJ2-3; TRBD2 aligns across 13 bases. CDR3 length: 19 residues. The V and J ends lost 5 bases and 1 base, in that order; junction bases with no gene match: 12. CDR1 and CDR2 from the germline V gene are SGHTA and FQGNSA. The CDR3 loop is CASSLTSGGASLRTDTQYF. Written as DNA, the CDR3 is TGTGCCAGCAGCCTTACTAGCGGGGGGGCCTCGCTTCGCACAGATACGCAGTATTTT.